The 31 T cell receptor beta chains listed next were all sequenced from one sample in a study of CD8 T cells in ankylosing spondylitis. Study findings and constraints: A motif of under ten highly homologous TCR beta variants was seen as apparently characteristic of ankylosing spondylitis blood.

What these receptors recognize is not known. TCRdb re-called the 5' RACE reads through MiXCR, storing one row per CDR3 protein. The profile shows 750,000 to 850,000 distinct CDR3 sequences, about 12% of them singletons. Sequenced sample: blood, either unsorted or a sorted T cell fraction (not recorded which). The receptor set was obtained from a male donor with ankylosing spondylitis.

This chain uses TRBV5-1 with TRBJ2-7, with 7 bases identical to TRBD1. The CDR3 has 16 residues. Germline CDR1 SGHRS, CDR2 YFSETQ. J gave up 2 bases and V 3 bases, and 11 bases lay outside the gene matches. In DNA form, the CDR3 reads TGCGCCAGCAGCTACCACGGGACAGAGAAGGCCTACGAGCAGTACTTC. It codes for CASSYHGTEKAYEQYF.

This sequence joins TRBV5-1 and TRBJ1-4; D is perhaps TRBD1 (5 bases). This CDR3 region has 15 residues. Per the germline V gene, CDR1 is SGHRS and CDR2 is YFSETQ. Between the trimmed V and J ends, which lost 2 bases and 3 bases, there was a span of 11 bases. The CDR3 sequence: CASSFFPGSNEKLFF. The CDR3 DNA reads TGCGCCAGCAGCTTCTTTCCAGGGTCTAATGAAAAACTGTTTTTT.

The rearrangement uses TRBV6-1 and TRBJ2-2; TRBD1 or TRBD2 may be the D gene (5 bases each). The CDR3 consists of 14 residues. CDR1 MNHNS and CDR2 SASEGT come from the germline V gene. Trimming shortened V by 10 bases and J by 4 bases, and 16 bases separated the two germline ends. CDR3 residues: CATRGTGSTGELFF. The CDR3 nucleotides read TGTGCCACTAGAGGGACGGGAAGCACCGGGGAGCTGTTTTTT.

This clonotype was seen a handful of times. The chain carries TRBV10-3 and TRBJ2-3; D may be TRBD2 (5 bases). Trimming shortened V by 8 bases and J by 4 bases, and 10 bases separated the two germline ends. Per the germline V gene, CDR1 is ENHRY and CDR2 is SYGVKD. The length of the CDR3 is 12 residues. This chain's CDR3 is CAISAGPDTQYF. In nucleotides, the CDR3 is TGTGCCATCTCCGCGGGCCCAGATACGCAGTATTTT.

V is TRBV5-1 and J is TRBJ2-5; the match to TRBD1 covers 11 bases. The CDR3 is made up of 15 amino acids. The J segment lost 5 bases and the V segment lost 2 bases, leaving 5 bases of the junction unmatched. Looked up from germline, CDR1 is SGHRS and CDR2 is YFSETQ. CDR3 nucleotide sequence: TGCGCCAGCAGCTTCCGGACAGGGGGCCGGGAGACCCAGTACTTC. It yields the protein CASSFRTGGRETQYF.

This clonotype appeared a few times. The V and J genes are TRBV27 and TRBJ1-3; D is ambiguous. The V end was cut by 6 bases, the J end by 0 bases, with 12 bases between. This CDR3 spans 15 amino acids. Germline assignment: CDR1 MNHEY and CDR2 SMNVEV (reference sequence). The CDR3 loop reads CASSLTGISGNTIYF. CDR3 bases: TGTGCCAGCAGCTTAACGGGTATCTCTGGAAACACCATATATTTT.

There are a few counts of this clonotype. The CDR3 protein is CASSYHESPYGYTF. The CDR3 DNA is TGCGCCAGCAGCTACCACGAATCCCCGTATGGCTACACCTTC. This chain connects TRBV5-1 to TRBJ1-2; D unclear. The V end lost 3 bases, the J end lost 5 bases, and 14 bases lay between the germline ends. CDR3 length equals 14 residues. Germline CDR1 reads SGHRS; CDR2 reads YFSETQ.

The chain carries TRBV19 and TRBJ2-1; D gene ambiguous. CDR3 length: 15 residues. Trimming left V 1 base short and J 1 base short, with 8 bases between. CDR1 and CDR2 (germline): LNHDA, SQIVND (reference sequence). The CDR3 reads CASSIVSRSYNEQFF. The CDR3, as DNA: TGTGCCAGTAGTATAGTTTCCAGGTCCTACAATGAGCAGTTCTTC. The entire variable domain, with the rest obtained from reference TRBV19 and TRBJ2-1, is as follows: DGGITQSPKYLFRKEGQNVTLSCEQNLNHDAMYWYRQDPGQGLRLIYYSQIVNDFQKGDIAEGYSVSREKKESFPLTVTSAQKNPTAFYLCASSIVSRSYNEQFFGPGTRLTVL.

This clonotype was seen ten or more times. Here the CDR3 reads CASSLAGPGEQYF. CDR3 sequence (DNA): TGTGCCAGCAGCTTAGCTGGACCCGGAGAGCAGTACTTC. This rearrangement joins TRBV7-2 to TRBJ2-7, with unresolved D. Germline V lookup: CDR1 SGHTA, CDR2 FQGNSA. The CDR3 totals 13 residues. The ends were cut back, 0 bases at V and 7 bases at J, with 10 bases in the middle.

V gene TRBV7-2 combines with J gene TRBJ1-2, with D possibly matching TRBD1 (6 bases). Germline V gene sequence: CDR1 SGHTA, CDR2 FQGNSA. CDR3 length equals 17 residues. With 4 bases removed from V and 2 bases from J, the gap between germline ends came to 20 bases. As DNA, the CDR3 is TGTGCCAGCAGCTCGGCCCAGGACAGTTCTCGAAACTATGGCTACACCTTC. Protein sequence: CASSSAQDSSRNYGYTF.

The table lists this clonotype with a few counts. DNA of the CDR3: TGTGCCAGCAGTTTTGCGACAGGGCCTTTTCAGCCCCAGCATTTT. This translates into CASSFATGPFQPQHF. The chain is built from TRBV12-3 or TRBV12-4 and TRBJ1-5, with 7 bases matching TRBD1. The CDR3 contains 15 residues. Unmatched junction bases numbered 8, after V lost 3 bases and J lost 6 bases.

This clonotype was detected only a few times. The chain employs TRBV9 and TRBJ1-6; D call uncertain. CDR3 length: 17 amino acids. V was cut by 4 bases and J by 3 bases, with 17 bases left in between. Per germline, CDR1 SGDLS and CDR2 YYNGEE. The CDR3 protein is CASSSPRRGIYNSPLHF. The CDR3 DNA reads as TGTGCCAGCAGCTCCCCCCGACGGGGAATCTATAATTCACCCCTCCACTTT.

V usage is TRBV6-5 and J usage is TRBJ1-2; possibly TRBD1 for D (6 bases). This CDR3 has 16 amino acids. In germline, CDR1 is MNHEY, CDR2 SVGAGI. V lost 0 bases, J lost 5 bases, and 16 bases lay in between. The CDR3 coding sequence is TGTGCCAGCAGTTACTCCCACGCCCAGGGGCGATATGGCTACACCTTC. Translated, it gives CASSYSHAQGRYGYTF.

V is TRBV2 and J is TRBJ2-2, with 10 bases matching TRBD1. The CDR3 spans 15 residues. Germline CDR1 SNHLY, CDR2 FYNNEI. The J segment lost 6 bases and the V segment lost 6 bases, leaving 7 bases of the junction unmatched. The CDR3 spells CASRIDRGLSGELFF. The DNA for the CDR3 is TGTGCCAGCAGGATAGACAGGGGGCTATCCGGGGAGCTGTTTTTT. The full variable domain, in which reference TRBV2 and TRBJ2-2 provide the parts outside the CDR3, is EPEVTQTPSHQVTQMGQEVILRCVPISNHLYFYWYRQILGQKVEFLVSFYNNEISEKSEIFDDQFSVERPDGSNFTLKIRSTKLEDSAMYFCASRIDRGLSGELFFGEGSRLTVL.

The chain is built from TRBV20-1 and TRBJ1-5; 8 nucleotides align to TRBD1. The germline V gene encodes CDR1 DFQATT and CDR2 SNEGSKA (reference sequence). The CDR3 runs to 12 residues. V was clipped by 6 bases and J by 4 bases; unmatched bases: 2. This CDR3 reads CSADRENQPQHF. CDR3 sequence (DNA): TGCAGTGCGGACAGGGAGAATCAGCCCCAGCATTTT.

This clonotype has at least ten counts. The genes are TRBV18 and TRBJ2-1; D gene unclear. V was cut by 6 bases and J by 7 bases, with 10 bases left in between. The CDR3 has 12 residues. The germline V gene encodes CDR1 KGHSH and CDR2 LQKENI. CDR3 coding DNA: TGTGCCAGCTCCCTCTACCGGAATGAGCAGTTCTTC. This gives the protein CASSLYRNEQFF. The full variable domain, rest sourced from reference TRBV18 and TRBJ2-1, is NAGVMQNPRHLVRRRGQEARLRCSPMKGHSHVYWYRQLPEEGLKFMVYLQKENIIDESGMPKERFSAEFPKEGPSILRIQQVVRGDSAAYFCASSLYRNEQFFGPGTRLTVL.

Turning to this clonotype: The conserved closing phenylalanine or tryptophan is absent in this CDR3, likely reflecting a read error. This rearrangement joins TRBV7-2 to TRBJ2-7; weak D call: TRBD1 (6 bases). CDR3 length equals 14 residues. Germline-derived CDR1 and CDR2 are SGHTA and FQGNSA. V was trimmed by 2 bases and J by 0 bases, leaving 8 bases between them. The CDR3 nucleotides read TGTGCCAGCAGCTTATGGGACACCTCCTACGAGCAGTACATC. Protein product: CASSLWDTSYEQYI.

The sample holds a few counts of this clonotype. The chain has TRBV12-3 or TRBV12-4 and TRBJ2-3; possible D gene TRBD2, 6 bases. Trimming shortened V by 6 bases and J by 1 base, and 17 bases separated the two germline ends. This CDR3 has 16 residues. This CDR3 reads CASSRGTASGTDTQYF. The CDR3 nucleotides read TGTGCCAGCAGCCGCGGGACTGCGAGCGGCACAGATACGCAGTATTTT.

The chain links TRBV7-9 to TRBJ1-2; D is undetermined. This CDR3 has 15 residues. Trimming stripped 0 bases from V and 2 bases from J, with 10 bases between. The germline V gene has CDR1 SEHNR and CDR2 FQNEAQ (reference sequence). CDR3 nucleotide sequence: TGTGCCAGCAGCTTAGCGCCTTTGGGGAACTATGGCTACACCTTC. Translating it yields CASSLAPLGNYGYTF. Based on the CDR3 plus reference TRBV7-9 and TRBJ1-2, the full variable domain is DTGVSQNPRHKITKRGQNVTFRCDPISEHNRLYWYRQTLGQGPEFLTYFQNEAQLEKSRLLSDRFSAERPKGSFSTLEIQRTEQGDSAMYLCASSLAPLGNYGYTFGSGTRLTVV.

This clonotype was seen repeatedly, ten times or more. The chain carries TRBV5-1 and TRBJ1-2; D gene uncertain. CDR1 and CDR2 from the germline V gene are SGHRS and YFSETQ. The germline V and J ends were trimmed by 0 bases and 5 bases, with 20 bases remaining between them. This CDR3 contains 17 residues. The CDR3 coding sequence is TGCGCCAGCAGCTTGGAACCGGAGAAAAATCGGAGGTATGGCTACACCTTC. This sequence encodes CASSLEPEKNRRYGYTF.

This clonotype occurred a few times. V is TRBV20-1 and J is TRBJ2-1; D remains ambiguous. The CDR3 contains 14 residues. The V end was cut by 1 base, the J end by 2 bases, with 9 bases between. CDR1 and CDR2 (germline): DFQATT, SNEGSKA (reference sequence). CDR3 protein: CSARGPVPYNEQFF. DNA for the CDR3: TGCAGTGCTAGAGGGCCTGTTCCCTACAATGAGCAGTTCTTC.

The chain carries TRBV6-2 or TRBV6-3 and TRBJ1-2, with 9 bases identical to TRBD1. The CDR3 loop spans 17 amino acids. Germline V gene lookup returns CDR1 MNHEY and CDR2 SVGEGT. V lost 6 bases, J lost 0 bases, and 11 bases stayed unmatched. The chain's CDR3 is CASSTGTGRKTNYGYTF. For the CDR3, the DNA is TGTGCCAGCAGCACCGGGACAGGGCGAAAGACTAACTATGGCTACACCTTC.

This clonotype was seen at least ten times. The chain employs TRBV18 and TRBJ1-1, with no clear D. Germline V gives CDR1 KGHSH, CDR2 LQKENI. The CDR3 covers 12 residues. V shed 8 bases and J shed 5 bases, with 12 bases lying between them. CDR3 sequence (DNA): TGTGCCAGCAGTCCCGAGGGAACTGAAGCTTTCTTT. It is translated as CASSPEGTEAFF.

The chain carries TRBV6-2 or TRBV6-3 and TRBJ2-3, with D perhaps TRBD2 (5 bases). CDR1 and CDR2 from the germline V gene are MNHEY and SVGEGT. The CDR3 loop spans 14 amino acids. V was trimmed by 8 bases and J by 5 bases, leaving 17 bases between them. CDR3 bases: TGTGCCAGCGAACCCAGTCTAGCCCAAGATACGCAGTATTTT. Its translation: CASEPSLAQDTQYF.

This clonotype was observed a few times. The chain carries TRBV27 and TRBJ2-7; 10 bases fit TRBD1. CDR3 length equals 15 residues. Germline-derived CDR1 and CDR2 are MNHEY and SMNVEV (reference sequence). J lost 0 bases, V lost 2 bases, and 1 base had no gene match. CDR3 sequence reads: CASSLGTGVSYEQYF. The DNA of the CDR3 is TGTGCCAGCAGTTTAGGGACAGGGGTCTCCTACGAGCAGTACTTC.

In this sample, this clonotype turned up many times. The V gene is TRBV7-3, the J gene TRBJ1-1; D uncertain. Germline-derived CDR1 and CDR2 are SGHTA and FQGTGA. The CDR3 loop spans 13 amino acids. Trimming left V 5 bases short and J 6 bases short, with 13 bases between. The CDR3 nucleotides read TGTGCCAGCAGCCTAAAGATTGGCGCTGAAGCTTTCTTT. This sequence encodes CASSLKIGAEAFF.

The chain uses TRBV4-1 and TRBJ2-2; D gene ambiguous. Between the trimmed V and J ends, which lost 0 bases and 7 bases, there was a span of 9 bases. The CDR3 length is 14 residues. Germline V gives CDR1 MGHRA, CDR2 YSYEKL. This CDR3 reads CASSQDPIIGELFF. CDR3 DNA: TGCGCCAGCAGCCAAGATCCGATCATCGGGGAGCTGTTTTTT.

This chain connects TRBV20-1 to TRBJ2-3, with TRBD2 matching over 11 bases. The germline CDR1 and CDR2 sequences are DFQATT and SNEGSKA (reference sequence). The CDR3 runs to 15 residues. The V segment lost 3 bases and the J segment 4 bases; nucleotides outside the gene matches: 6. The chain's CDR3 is CSASLLAGDPDTQYF. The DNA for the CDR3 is TGCAGTGCTAGTCTACTAGCGGGAGATCCAGATACGCAGTATTTT.

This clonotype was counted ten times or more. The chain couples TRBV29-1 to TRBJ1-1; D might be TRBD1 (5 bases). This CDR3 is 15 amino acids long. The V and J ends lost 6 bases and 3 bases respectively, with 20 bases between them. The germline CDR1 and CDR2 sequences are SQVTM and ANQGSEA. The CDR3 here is CSVADREGMYTEAFF. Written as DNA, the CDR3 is TGCAGCGTAGCCGACAGAGAGGGAATGTACACTGAAGCTTTCTTT.

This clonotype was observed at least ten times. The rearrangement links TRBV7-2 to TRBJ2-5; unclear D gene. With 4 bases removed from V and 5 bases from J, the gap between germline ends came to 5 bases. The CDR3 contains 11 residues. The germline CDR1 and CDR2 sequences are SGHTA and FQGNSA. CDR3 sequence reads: CASSSLETQYF. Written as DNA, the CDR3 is TGTGCCAGCAGCTCCCTGGAGACCCAGTACTTC.

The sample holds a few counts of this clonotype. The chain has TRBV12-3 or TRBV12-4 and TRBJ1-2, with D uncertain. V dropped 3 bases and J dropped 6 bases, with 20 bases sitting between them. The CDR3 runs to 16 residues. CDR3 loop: CASSLTLSEGGHGYTF. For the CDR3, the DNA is TGTGCCAGCAGTTTGACCCTCAGTGAAGGCGGCCATGGCTACACCTTC.